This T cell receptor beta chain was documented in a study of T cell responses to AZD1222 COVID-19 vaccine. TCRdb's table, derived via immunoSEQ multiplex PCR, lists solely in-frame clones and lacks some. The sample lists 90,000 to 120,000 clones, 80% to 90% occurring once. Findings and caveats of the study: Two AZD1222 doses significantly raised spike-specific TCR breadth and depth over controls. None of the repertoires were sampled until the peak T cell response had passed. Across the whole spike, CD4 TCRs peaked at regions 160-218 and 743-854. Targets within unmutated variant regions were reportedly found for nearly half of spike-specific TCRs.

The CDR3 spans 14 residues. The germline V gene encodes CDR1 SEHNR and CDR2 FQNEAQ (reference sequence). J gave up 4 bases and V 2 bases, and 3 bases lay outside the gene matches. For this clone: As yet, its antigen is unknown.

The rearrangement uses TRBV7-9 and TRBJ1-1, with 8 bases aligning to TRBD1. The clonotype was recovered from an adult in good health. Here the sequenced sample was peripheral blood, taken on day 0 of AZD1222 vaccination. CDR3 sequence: CASSLFTGGTEAFF. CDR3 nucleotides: TGTGCCAGCAGCTTATTCACAGGGGGCACTGAAGCTTTCTTT.